This T cell receptor (beta chain) was observed in a study of Ad26.COV2.S vaccination and SARS-CoV-2 variants. General study results and limits: Marked by substantial breadth, spike-specific CD8+ and CD4+ T cell responses were reportedly seen after vaccination.

The CDR3 contains 13 residues. Trimming cost V 10 bases and J 3 bases, with 13 bases left between them. Per the germline V gene, CDR1 is LNHDA and CDR2 is SQIVND (reference sequence). As for this clone: Its antigen is undetermined.

Regarding treatment: some 20 received Ad26.COV2.S at low or high dose, single or two shots; roughly five received placebo; per-sample allocation not given. Samples analyzed were those drawn on day 63 after the first vaccine or placebo injection. Repertoires were generated with immunoSEQ multiplex PCR, while TCRdb's copy carries only in-frame clones and drops some. The repertoire consists of more than 300,000 clones, with roughly 91% occurring once and the leading ten covering under 6%. The sequences come from peripheral blood, collected in a trial of Ad26.COV2.S vaccine versus placebo. The V gene is TRBV19, the J gene TRBJ2-1; the D call may be TRBD1 or TRBD2 (5 bases each). The clonotype was recovered from a person between 18 and 59 years old who received the Ad26.COV2.S COVID-19 vaccine or a placebo. In DNA form, the CDR3 reads TGTGCCACCGGGGACGCCAACTACAATGAGCAGTTCTTC. Amino acid sequence: CATGDANYNEQFF.